This T cell receptor beta chain appears in the sequencing data of a study of molecular identifiers for immune sequencing clone quantification. Naive CD8 T cells, phenotype CD8+CD4-CCR7+CD45RA+, were sorted. In the case of this clonotype: This may arise from a read error, as a much more abundant clone is one base away.

Each CDR3 protein gets one entry after TCRdb re-called the PCR reads with MiXCR. The sample lists approximately 63,000 distinct CDR3 sequences; around a fifth were seen once. V gave up 3 bases and J gave up 5 bases, with 17 bases separating them. The germline CDR1 and CDR2 sequences are SNHLY and FYNNEI. This CDR3 has 16 amino acids. The sequence was collected from a human donor in good health. Some libraries in this study had Jurkat cell RNA spiked in. Sequences were obtained from naive CD8+ T cells from blood, with Jurkat cell RNA spiked in. Subset defined: FACS-sorted CD8+CD4-CCR7+CD45RA+ naive T cells. This chain links TRBV2 with TRBJ2-1; D is ambiguous. DNA for the CDR3: TGTGCCAGCAGTGACCCCCCCTGGAGACTGAACAATGAGCAGTTCTTC. Translated: CASSDPPWRLNNEQFF.